The 19 T cell receptor beta chains presented below share a single source sample, sequenced in a study of T cells in Graves' hyperthyroidism and ophthalmopathy. Using RNA transcripts as the source, TCR beta CDR3 regions were amplified. Using the HTBI primer set, a first-round RT-PCR was run on the TCR CDR3. TCRdb reprocessed the multiplex PCR reads via MiXCR and lists one record per CDR3 protein. The sample records about 290,000 distinct CDR3 sequences, 13% being singletons. Material for sequencing was blood. The source of these receptors is a woman younger than 45 with Graves' hyperthyroidism that later progressed to Graves' ophthalmopathy.

This clonotype came up a few times. This chain links TRBV19 with TRBJ2-2; D is perhaps TRBD1 or TRBD2 (5 bases each). CDR1 and CDR2 (germline): LNHDA, SQIVND (reference sequence). V lost 0 bases and J 4 bases, leaving 6 bases between the germline ends. This CDR3 has 14 amino acids. The CDR3 sequence: CASSIEGTTGELFF. Here the CDR3 DNA reads TGTGCCAGTAGTATAGAGGGGACCACCGGGGAGCTGTTTTTT. The whole variable domain, remainder taken from reference TRBV19 and TRBJ2-2, is DGGITQSPKYLFRKEGQNVTLSCEQNLNHDAMYWYRQDPGQGLRLIYYSQIVNDFQKGDIAEGYSVSREKKESFPLTVTSAQKNPTAFYLCASSIEGTTGELFFGEGSRLTVL.

This clonotype has only one observation. The V and J genes are TRBV10-3 and TRBJ1-1; D might be TRBD1 (5 bases). Germline V lookup: CDR1 ENHRY, CDR2 SYGVKD. The CDR3 sequence is 17 residues long. Between the trimmed V and J ends, which lost 0 bases and 0 bases, there was a span of 14 bases. CDR3: CAISESKGSTLNTEAFF. The CDR3 DNA sequence: TGTGCCATCAGTGAGTCGAAGGGGTCGACACTGAACACTGAAGCTTTCTTT.

At least ten counts were recorded for this clonotype. The V gene is TRBV2, the J gene TRBJ2-7; D unclear. V was pared by 5 bases and J by 1 base, with 18 bases between. The CDR3 length is 16 residues. Per the germline V gene, CDR1 is SNHLY and CDR2 is FYNNEI. The CDR3 reads CASSSFLSTHSYEQYF. CDR3 DNA sequence: TGTGCCAGCAGTTCTTTTCTTTCAACACATTCCTACGAGCAGTACTTC. Variable domain in full (rest from reference TRBV2 and TRBJ2-7): EPEVTQTPSHQVTQMGQEVILRCVPISNHLYFYWYRQILGQKVEFLVSFYNNEISEKSEIFDDQFSVERPDGSNFTLKIRSTKLEDSAMYFCASSSFLSTHSYEQYFGPGTRLTVT.

This clonotype was observed many times. This sequence joins TRBV20-1 and TRBJ2-7; D uncertain. The V and J ends lost 7 bases and 5 bases respectively, with 15 bases between them. The CDR3 contains 12 residues. Germline V CDR1 and CDR2: DFQATT, SNEGSKA (reference sequence). The chain's CDR3 is CSVRRTGHEQYF. DNA of the CDR3: TGCAGTGTTCGTAGGACGGGCCACGAGCAGTACTTC.

V gene TRBV19 combines with J gene TRBJ2-6; D uncertain. CDR1 LNHDA and CDR2 SQIVND come from the germline V gene (reference sequence). With 3 bases removed from V and 4 bases from J, the gap between germline ends came to 7 bases. This CDR3 is 14 amino acids long. Here the CDR3 reads CASSMGYGANVLTF. The CDR3 nucleotides read TGTGCCAGTAGTATGGGTTACGGGGCCAACGTCCTGACTTTC.

This clonotype has more than one count but fewer than ten. The V call is TRBV5-6, the J call TRBJ1-1; D call uncertain. Germline values: CDR1 SGHDT, CDR2 YYEEEE. This CDR3 has 13 amino acids. V gave up 0 bases and J gave up 12 bases, with 15 bases separating them. In DNA form, the CDR3 reads TGTGCCAGCAGCTTGGGCGGGGTGCTTGGACCTTTCTTT. It codes for CASSLGGVLGPFF.

The table lists this clonotype with many counts. The rearrangement joins TRBV2 to TRBJ2-2; possibly TRBD1 or TRBD2 for D (7 bases each). Trimming pared 2 bases from V and 6 bases from J, leaving 19 bases between. The length of the CDR3 is 17 residues. The germline CDR1 and CDR2 sequences are SNHLY and FYNNEI. The CDR3 nucleotides read TGTGCCAGCAGTGAATTGGGCGACAGGGAGGGGGCCGGGGAGCTGTTTTTT. Its translation is CASSELGDREGAGELFF.

This clonotype was detected many times. For the CDR3, the DNA is TGTGCCAGCAGTTTGGCGCAGACTGGGACACTGTTTTTT. Translating gives CASSLAQTGTLFF. The chain employs TRBV28 and TRBJ1-4; weak D call: TRBD1 (5 bases). The CDR3 loop spans 13 amino acids. Trimming took off 3 bases at V and 13 bases at J, with 15 bases between the two ends. Germline CDR1 MDHEN, CDR2 SYDVKM.

This clonotype occurred many times. This chain uses TRBV6-1 with TRBJ1-2, with D uncertain. V lost 0 bases and J 4 bases, leaving 12 bases between the germline ends. CDR1 is MNHNS and CDR2 is SASEGT in the germline V gene. This CDR3 contains 15 residues. This CDR3 is CASSEAWPGSYGYTF. The CDR3 coding sequence is TGTGCCAGCAGTGAAGCGTGGCCCGGTAGCTATGGCTACACCTTC.

A remark on this clonotype: A much larger clone is a single base away; this may be a read error. The gene calls are TRBV30 and TRBJ2-7; 7 bases align to TRBD1. CDR1 is GTSNPN and CDR2 is SVGIG in the germline V gene (reference sequence). This CDR3 has 15 residues. The CDR3 protein is CAWSSGPRTGDEQCF. The CDR3 DNA reads TGTGCCTGGAGCTCCGGCCCCCGCACAGGGGACGAGCAGTGCTTC.

This clonotype was recorded a few times. This chain connects TRBV11-2 to TRBJ1-1, with D possibly TRBD1 on 5 matching bases. Germline V gene data show CDR1 as SGHAT and CDR2 as FQNNGV. V was cut by 5 bases and J by 1 base, with 17 bases left in between. The CDR3 runs 16 residues. As DNA, the CDR3 is TGTGCCAGCAGCCCCCCGATTGGGGCGCAGAACACTGAAGCTTTCTTT. Its protein product is CASSPPIGAQNTEAFF.

This clonotype has a count of ten or more. This chain joins TRBV10-2 and TRBJ2-7, with TRBD2 matching 8 bases. Losses at the gene ends were 10 bases for V and 4 bases for J; bases not matched to a gene: 0. The CDR3 is 10 residues long. The germline V gene has CDR1 WSHSY and CDR2 SAAADI. In nucleotides, the CDR3 is TGCGCCACGGGGGGGTACGAGCAGTACTTC. This codes for CATGGYEQYF.

This clonotype was observed many times. The V call is TRBV29-1, the J call TRBJ2-2; either TRBD1 or TRBD2 may fit D (5 bases each). Trimming removed 3 bases from V and 6 bases from J, with 8 bases in between. Per germline, CDR1 SQVTM and CDR2 ANQGSEA. This CDR3 has 12 residues. The CDR3 here is CSVDGGAGELFF. Here the CDR3 DNA reads TGCAGCGTTGATGGGGGTGCCGGGGAGCTGTTTTTT.

This clonotype was observed a few times. J is TRBJ1-3 and V is TRBV10-3; possibly TRBD1 for D (6 bases). The V gene's germline CDR1 is ENHRY and CDR2 SYGVKD. Deletions cut 8 bases from V and 0 bases from J, with 17 bases between. CDR3 length equals 16 residues. The CDR3 DNA is TGTGCCATCCGAATAGACCAGGGACACTCTGGAAACACCATATATTTT. Amino acid sequence: CAIRIDQGHSGNTIYF.

This clonotype was seen repeatedly, ten times or more. This chain joins TRBV2 and TRBJ2-7; TRBD1 agrees at 9 bases. Germline CDR1 and CDR2: SNHLY and FYNNEI. The CDR3 spans 15 residues. Germline trimming cut 5 bases from V and 2 bases from J; bases unmatched to any gene: 7. The CDR3 spells CASSLSDRGPYEQYF. The CDR3 DNA reads as TGTGCCAGCAGTCTCTCGGACAGGGGCCCCTACGAGCAGTACTTC.

On this clonotype itself: Since a much larger clone is just one base distant, this may be a read error. This chain links TRBV20-1 with TRBJ1-6, with D possibly matching TRBD1 (5 bases). The V end lost 0 bases, the J end lost 3 bases, and 21 bases lay between the germline ends. The CDR3 covers 19 residues. The V gene's germline CDR1 is DFQATT and CDR2 SNEGSKA (reference sequence). DNA for the CDR3: TGCAGTGCTAGAGATTCTCGGGGCAGAACAAACATCTATAATTCACCCCTCCACTTT. Residues: CSARDSRGRTNIYNSPLHF.

This clonotype was seen at least ten times. The CDR3 here is CASSLPQRDSLEPTQYF. The CDR3 coding sequence is TGTGCCAGCAGCCTCCCCCAGCGGGATTCCCTGGAGCCTACGCAGTATTTT. The chain recombines TRBV7-3 with TRBJ2-3, with TRBD2 identical over 7 bases. Germline assignment: CDR1 SGHTA and CDR2 FQGTGA. Trimming removed 5 bases from V and 8 bases from J; junction bases left unmatched: 19. The CDR3 has 17 amino acids.

There are many counts of this clonotype. This rearrangement joins TRBV20-1 to TRBJ2-7, with TRBD2 identical over 7 bases. CDR1 DFQATT and CDR2 SNEGSKA come from the germline V gene (reference sequence). This CDR3 is built from 14 residues. Trimming cost V 5 bases and J 4 bases; bases outside gene matches: 11. CDR3 region: CSARIPGLLYEQYF. CDR3 nucleotides: TGCAGTGCTCGGATACCGGGACTATTATACGAGCAGTACTTC.

This clonotype was observed at least ten times. The J gene is TRBJ2-5, the V gene TRBV5-8; D is unresolved. CDR1 and CDR2 (germline): SGHTS, YDEGEE. This CDR3 is 10 amino acids long. Trimming cost V 0 bases and J 7 bases, with 1 base left between them. CDR3 sequence: CASSLATQYF. DNA for the CDR3: TGTGCCAGCAGCTTGGCGACCCAGTACTTC.